The 27 T cell receptor beta chains reported below all come from one sample, sequenced in a study of T cell responses to AZD1222 COVID-19 vaccine. Clones were read by immunoSEQ multiplex PCR, and TCRdb kept only the in-frame ones, dropping some. This table has roughly 140,000 clones, 75% to 95% appearing once. Material: peripheral blood, obtained 28 days after the second AZD1222 dose. The receptors originated from an adult who received the AZD1222 COVID-19 vaccine.

With regard to this clone: The same CDR3 also results from other DNA sequences found in this sample. The chain recombines TRBV9 with TRBJ2-1; D is possibly TRBD1 (5 bases). The V end was cut by 4 bases, the J end by 5 bases, with 7 bases between. This CDR3 contains 12 residues. Germline-derived CDR1 and CDR2 are SGDLS and YYNGEE. CDR3 DNA: TGTGCCAGCAGCTTGACAGACAATGAGCAGTTCTTC. This codes for CASSLTDNEQFF. The variable domain in full, completed from reference TRBV9 and TRBJ2-1, reads DSGVTQTPKHLITATGQRVTLRCSPRSGDLSVYWYQQSLDQGLQFLIQYYNGEERAKGNILERFSAQQFPDLHSELNLSSLELGDSALYFCASSLTDNEQFFGPGTRLTVL.

The chain carries TRBV28 and TRBJ1-3, with 10 bases matching TRBD1. Germline V gene lookup returns CDR1 MDHEN and CDR2 SYDVKM. The CDR3 is 14 residues long. V lost 3 bases and J lost 8; bases outside the gene matches: 4. The CDR3 sequence is CASSFDRGQDTIYF. The CDR3 DNA follows: TGTGCCAGCAGTTTCGACAGGGGGCAGGACACCATATATTTT. Looking up the rest from reference TRBV28 and TRBJ1-3 gives the full variable domain: DVKVTQSSRYLVKRTGEKVFLECVQDMDHENMFWYRQDPGLGLRLIYFSYDVKMKEKGDIPEGYSVSREKKERFSLILESASTNQTSMYLCASSFDRGQDTIYFGEGSWLTVV.

A note on this clone: Distinct nucleotide sequences in the sample also encode this CDR3. The rearrangement joins TRBV11-3 to TRBJ2-5; 8 bases match TRBD2. CDR3 size: 14 residues. After removal of 5 bases from V and 1 base from J, the junction contained 3 bases not matched to a gene. CDR1 SGHNT and CDR2 YENEEA come from the germline V gene. This chain's CDR3 is CASSPGGAQETQYF. The CDR3, as DNA: TGTGCCAGCAGCCCCGGGGGGGCCCAAGAGACCCAGTACTTC. The full variable domain, its missing parts supplied by reference TRBV11-3 and TRBJ2-5, is EAGVVQSPRYKIIEKKQPVAFWCNPISGHNTLYWYLQNLGQGPELLIRYENEEAVDDSQLPKDRFSAERLKGVDSTLKIQPAELGDSAVYLCASSPGGAQETQYFGPGTRLLVL.

In its sample, this clone was seen once. The V call is TRBV30, the J call TRBJ2-1, with D hard to call. The CDR3 has 13 amino acids. Germline CDR1 is GTSNPN and CDR2 is SVGIG (reference sequence). The germline V and J ends were trimmed by 6 bases and 0 bases, with 9 bases remaining between them. The CDR3 sequence: CACPRISYNEQFF. Here the CDR3 DNA reads TGTGCCTGCCCAAGGATCTCCTACAATGAGCAGTTCTTC.

V gene TRBV29-1 combines with J gene TRBJ1-1; no reliable D call. This CDR3 has 10 residues. Trimming took off 3 bases at V and 6 bases at J, with 5 bases between the two ends. CDR1 and CDR2 from the germline V gene are SQVTM and ANQGSEA. The CDR3 nucleotides read TGCAGCGTTGAGAGCCCTGAAGCTTTCTTT. Protein: CSVESPEAFF.

V usage is TRBV5-4 and J usage is TRBJ2-7, with 14 bases aligning to TRBD2. V was pared by 5 bases and J by 5 bases, with 6 bases of the junction left unmatched. The CDR3 totals 15 residues. Germline V CDR1 and CDR2: SGHNT, YYREEE (reference sequence). CDR3 loop: CASRKMGLAGDEQYF. The CDR3 region has the DNA TGTGCCAGCAGGAAAATGGGACTAGCGGGAGACGAGCAGTACTTC.

The DNA for the CDR3 is TGTGCCAGCAGTGAATTTGAGACAGGCTACGAGCAGTACTTC. The encoded protein is CASSEFETGYEQYF. The chain is built from TRBV6-1 and TRBJ2-7, with a possible D match to TRBD1 (6 bases). This CDR3 has 14 amino acids. Germline V lookup: CDR1 MNHNS, CDR2 SASEGT. V lost 2 bases to trimming and J lost 3 bases, with 11 bases between them.

V usage is TRBV29-1 and J usage is TRBJ1-2, with 7 bases matching TRBD1. The J segment lost 4 bases and the V segment lost 4 bases, leaving 9 bases of the junction unmatched. The V gene's germline CDR1 is SQVTM and CDR2 ANQGSEA. The CDR3 consists of 14 residues. CDR3 sequence reads: CSVVGAGGPYGYTF. CDR3 nucleotide sequence: TGCAGCGTTGTGGGAGCAGGGGGACCCTATGGCTACACCTTC.

The gene calls are TRBV27 and TRBJ2-5; D remains ambiguous. The CDR3 extends over 13 amino acids. V lost 3 bases and J 5 bases, leaving 10 bases between the germline ends. Germline V gene sequence: CDR1 MNHEY, CDR2 SMNVEV (reference sequence). CDR3 in amino acids: CASSFMRGETQYF. The CDR3 coding sequence is TGTGCCAGCAGTTTTATGAGAGGTGAGACCCAGTACTTC.

This chain links TRBV20-1 with TRBJ2-1; 10 bases map to TRBD2. Per germline, CDR1 DFQATT and CDR2 SNEGSKA (reference sequence). V trimming: 3 bases; J trimming: 0 bases; junction bases outside the gene matches: 20. This CDR3 comprises 21 residues. This CDR3 is CSASLPGRLAGPLSSYNEQFF. CDR3 nucleotide sequence: TGCAGTGCTAGTTTACCAGGGCGACTAGCGGGTCCCTTGAGCTCCTACAATGAGCAGTTCTTC.

The V call is TRBV12-3 or TRBV12-4, the J call TRBJ2-5; perhaps TRBD2 as D (5 bases). V lost 5 bases to trimming and J lost 11 bases, with 12 bases between them. CDR3 length equals 11 residues. The CDR3 loop reads CASSTLGVQYF. The DNA for the CDR3 is TGTGCCAGCAGTACTCTGGGAGTGCAGTACTTC.

This rearrangement joins TRBV28 to TRBJ1-2, with D possibly being TRBD1 (6 bases). This CDR3 is built from 14 residues. CDR1 is MDHEN, CDR2 SYDVKM, per germline. V lost 10 bases, J lost 5 bases, and 20 bases lay in between. The CDR3 DNA is TGTGCCACCGATGGACAGCCTAATAGGTATGGCTACACCTTC. Translation: CATDGQPNRYGYTF.

This clone showed up just once. The J gene is TRBJ2-1, the V gene TRBV2, with D possibly being TRBD1 (5 bases). The CDR3 has 12 residues. Trimming removed 10 bases from V and 2 bases from J, with 9 bases in between. Germline V gene sequence: CDR1 SNHLY, CDR2 FYNNEI. The CDR3 nucleotides read TGTGCCACCCAGGGCCCCTACAATGAGCAGTTCTTC. This encodes CATQGPYNEQFF.

The chain has TRBV29-1 and TRBJ1-1; a weak D match, TRBD1 (5 bases). The ends were cut back, 7 bases at V and 5 bases at J, with 14 bases in the middle. Germline V CDR1 and CDR2: SQVTM, ANQGSEA. CDR3 size: 12 residues. This CDR3 reads CSAASRGTEAFF. CDR3 nucleotides: TGCAGCGCCGCGAGCCGGGGGACTGAAGCTTTCTTT.

V and J are TRBV7-9 and TRBJ1-4; D uncertain. CDR1 SEHNR and CDR2 FQNEAQ come from the germline V gene (reference sequence). The CDR3 loop spans 15 amino acids. With 5 bases removed from V and 0 bases from J, the gap between germline ends came to 10 bases. CDR3 region: CASSPLGATNEKLFF. Written as DNA, the CDR3 is TGTGCCAGCAGCCCCCTGGGTGCAACTAATGAAAAACTGTTTTTT.

This chain links TRBV29-1 with TRBJ2-5; 12 nucleotides align to TRBD2. Germline loops: CDR1 SQVTM, CDR2 ANQGSEA. V shed 4 bases, J shed 5 bases, and the junction held 11 bases outside the gene matches. The CDR3 covers 16 residues. The CDR3 protein is CSVGTPSGRGTETQYF. CDR3 coding DNA: TGCAGCGTTGGCACGCCTAGCGGGAGGGGGACGGAGACCCAGTACTTC.

The chain recombines TRBV11-3 with TRBJ2-3; TRBD1 aligns across 7 bases. Trimming removed 6 bases from V and 2 bases from J; junction bases left unmatched: 5. The CDR3 contains 14 residues. CDR1 and CDR2 from the germline V gene are SGHNT and YENEEA. The CDR3 DNA is TGTGCCAGCAGAAAGGGGACAGACACAGATACGCAGTATTTT. Amino acid sequence: CASRKGTDTDTQYF. Using reference TRBV11-3 and TRBJ2-3 for the parts outside the CDR3, the full variable domain is EAGVVQSPRYKIIEKKQPVAFWCNPISGHNTLYWYLQNLGQGPELLIRYENEEAVDDSQLPKDRFSAERLKGVDSTLKIQPAELGDSAVYLCASRKGTDTDTQYFGPGTRLTVL.

The rearrangement links TRBV5-4 to TRBJ1-1; D possibly corresponds to TRBD1 (6 bases). The germline V gene has CDR1 SGHNT and CDR2 YYREEE (reference sequence). The CDR3 totals 13 residues. V lost 4 bases to trimming and J lost 7 bases, with 14 bases between them. CDR3 sequence reads: CASSPTGRVEAFF. The CDR3 nucleotides read TGTGCCAGCAGCCCAACAGGGAGGGTTGAAGCTTTCTTT.

The V and J genes are TRBV5-1 and TRBJ1-2, with 9 bases lining up with TRBD1. The CDR3 consists of 15 residues. Germline values: CDR1 SGHRS, CDR2 YFSETQ. Trimming removed 4 bases from V and 7 bases from J; junction bases left unmatched: 11. The CDR3 here is CASSPTADRGTGYTF. Here the CDR3 DNA reads TGCGCCAGCAGCCCGACCGCGGACAGGGGAACTGGCTACACCTTC.

The chain has TRBV4-1 and TRBJ1-2, with D unclear. The V end lost 0 bases, the J end lost 4 bases, and 12 bases lay between the germline ends. Germline CDR1 and CDR2: MGHRA and YSYEKL. This CDR3 comprises 15 residues. The CDR3 loop reads CASSQDREGFYGYTF. The CDR3 DNA is TGCGCCAGCAGCCAAGATAGGGAAGGTTTCTATGGCTACACCTTC.

The rearrangement joins TRBV7-2 to TRBJ2-7; the D call may be TRBD1 or TRBD2 (6 bases each). V lost 5 bases to trimming and J lost 2 bases, with 25 bases between them. The CDR3 has 18 amino acids. The germline CDR1 and CDR2 sequences are SGHTA and FQGNSA. CDR3 DNA sequence: TGTGCCAGCAGCCAGCAAGGGGACATAACTCGGGGGACCTACGAGCAGTACTTC. Translating it yields CASSQQGDITRGTYEQYF.

The gene calls are TRBV6-5 and TRBJ2-7; TRBD2 aligns across 7 bases. The CDR3 extends over 14 amino acids. Trimming removed 5 bases from V and 4 bases from J; junction bases left unmatched: 8. Germline CDR1 MNHEY, CDR2 SVGAGI. In DNA, the CDR3 is TGTGCCAGCAGTACGCCGGGGGGTAGGTACGAGCAGTACTTC. Its translation: CASSTPGGRYEQYF.

The rearrangement links TRBV27 to TRBJ2-2, with D unresolved. Trimming left V 6 bases short and J 0 bases short, with 14 bases between. CDR3 length equals 16 residues. CDR1 is MNHEY and CDR2 is SMNVEV in the germline V gene (reference sequence). CDR3 protein: CASRGWGSSNTGELFF. The CDR3 nucleotides read TGTGCCAGCAGGGGCTGGGGAAGTTCGAACACCGGGGAGCTGTTTTTT.

CDR3 in DNA: TGTGCCAGCAGCCAAGGGGGAGTCTTCGGGGAGCTGTTTTTT. It encodes CASSQGGVFGELFF. V is TRBV4-2 and J is TRBJ2-2; D perhaps matches TRBD2 (5 bases). The CDR3 loop spans 14 amino acids. V was trimmed by 1 base and J by 7 bases, leaving 10 bases between them. The germline V gene has CDR1 LGHNA and CDR2 YNFKEQ.

V and J are TRBV25-1 and TRBJ2-1, with D possibly being TRBD2 (6 bases). The CDR3 runs 18 residues. Germline loops: CDR1 MGHDK, CDR2 SYGVNS. The V and J ends lost 4 bases and 3 bases respectively, with 22 bases between them. CDR3 sequence (DNA): TGTGCCAGCAGTGGGATCGAACTACGGGGGAGATACTACAATGAGCAGTTCTTC. Its translation is CASSGIELRGRYYNEQFF.

The chain has TRBV3-1 (or the pseudogene TRBV3-2) and TRBJ2-5, with D possibly matching TRBD1 (5 bases). This CDR3 comprises 16 residues. V dropped 1 base and J dropped 7 bases, with 19 bases sitting between them. CDR1 LGHDT and CDR2 YNNKEL come from the germline V gene (reference sequence). The CDR3 DNA sequence: TGTGCCAGCAGCCAAGTAACAGGACCCGCGCTCGGGACCCAGTACTTC. As protein: CASSQVTGPALGTQYF.

The rearrangement links TRBV6-4 to TRBJ2-1; 13 nucleotides agree with TRBD2. With V trimmed by 1 base and J by 9 bases, 9 bases remained unmatched. The CDR3 contains 17 residues. CDR1 MRHNA and CDR2 SNTAGT come from the germline V gene. DNA for the CDR3: TGTGCCAGCAGTGACTATATAACTAGCGGGAGGGCCGGTGAGCAGTTCTTC. Protein sequence: CASSDYITSGRAGEQFF.